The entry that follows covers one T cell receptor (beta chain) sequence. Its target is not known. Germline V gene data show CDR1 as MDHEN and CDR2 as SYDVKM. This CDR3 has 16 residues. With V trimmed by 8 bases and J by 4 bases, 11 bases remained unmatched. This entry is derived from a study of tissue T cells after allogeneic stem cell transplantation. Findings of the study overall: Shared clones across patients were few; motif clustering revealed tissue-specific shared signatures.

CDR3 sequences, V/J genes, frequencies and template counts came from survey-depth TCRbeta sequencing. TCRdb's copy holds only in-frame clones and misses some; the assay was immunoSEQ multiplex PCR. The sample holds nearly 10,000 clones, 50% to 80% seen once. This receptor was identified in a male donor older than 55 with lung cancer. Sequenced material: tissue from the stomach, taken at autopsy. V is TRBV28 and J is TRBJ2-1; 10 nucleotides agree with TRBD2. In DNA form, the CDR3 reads TGTGCCAGCCTCCGGTCCGGGACTAGCGTGTACAATGAGCAGTTCTTC. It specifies CASLRSGTSVYNEQFF.